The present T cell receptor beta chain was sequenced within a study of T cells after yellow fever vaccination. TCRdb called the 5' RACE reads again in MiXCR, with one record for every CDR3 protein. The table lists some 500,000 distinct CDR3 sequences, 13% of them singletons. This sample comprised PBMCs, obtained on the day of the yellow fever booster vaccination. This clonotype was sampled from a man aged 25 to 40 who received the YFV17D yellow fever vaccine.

CDR3 in amino acids: CSADGGSGEKLFF. CDR3 nucleotide sequence: TGCAGCGCCGACGGGGGAAGTGGCGAAAAACTGTTTTTT. The chain combines TRBV29-1 with TRBJ1-4; weak D call: TRBD1 (5 bases). V was pared by 7 bases and J by 8 bases, with 17 bases between. Per the germline V gene, CDR1 is SQVTM and CDR2 is ANQGSEA. This CDR3 has 13 residues.